The next 16 T cell receptor beta chains were all read from a single sample in a study of monozygotic twins with inflammatory bowel disease. Reprocessing the 5' RACE reads, TCRdb reports a single entry for every CDR3 protein and omits DNA. The sample has 93,000 or so distinct CDR3 sequences. Sequencing was carried out using blood. The source is a human donor with ulcerative colitis or Crohn's disease, or a healthy co-twin of an affected twin (not recorded which).

This chain uses TRBV7-9 with TRBJ1-2. CDR3 size: 15 residues. CDR1 and CDR2 from the germline V gene are SEHNR and FQNEAQ (reference sequence). CDR3 region: CASSPPKGKGYGYTF.

The rearrangement links TRBV6-6 to TRBJ2-7. Germline V gene data show CDR1 as MNHNY and CDR2 as SVGAGI (reference sequence). The CDR3 has 11 residues. CDR3: CASRGLSEQYF.

The chain joins TRBV7-9 to TRBJ1-4. The CDR3 sequence is 16 residues long. CDR1 SEHNR and CDR2 FQNEAQ come from the germline V gene (reference sequence). The CDR3 here is CASSLTPATTNEKLFF.

This chain uses TRBV27 with TRBJ1-2; TCRdb names TRBD1, which stays unverified in the absence of DNA. The length of the CDR3 is 13 residues. Germline CDR1 MNHEY, CDR2 SMNVEV (reference sequence). CDR3 sequence reads: CASSFQGGYGYTF.

The V and J genes are TRBV7-2 and TRBJ1-5; TCRdb names TRBD1, which stays unverified in the absence of DNA. CDR1 SGHTA and CDR2 FQGNSA come from the germline V gene. This CDR3 is built from 15 residues. The CDR3: CASSLLGAQSQPQHF.

J is TRBJ2-7 and V is TRBV6-5. CDR3 length: 13 residues. Germline V lookup: CDR1 MNHEY, CDR2 SVGAGI. The CDR3 protein is CASSSTELYEQYF.

The chain uses TRBV20-1 and TRBJ1-2. The CDR3 spans 12 residues. Looked up from germline, CDR1 is DFQATT and CDR2 is SNEGSKA (reference sequence). The CDR3: CSYVLGRAGYTF.

This chain joins TRBV4-3 and TRBJ1-5; TCRdb names TRBD1, which stays unverified in the absence of DNA. In germline, CDR1 is LGHNA, CDR2 YSLEER. The CDR3 sequence is 18 residues long. The CDR3 sequence is CASSQGGRGGLSNQPQHF.

The chain employs TRBV20-1 and TRBJ1-5. There are 13 residues in the CDR3. Germline V lookup: CDR1 DFQATT, CDR2 SNEGSKA (reference sequence). The CDR3 region is CSARGRGGQPQHF.

The V call is TRBV5-1, the J call TRBJ2-3. This CDR3 comprises 11 residues. In germline, CDR1 is SGHRS, CDR2 YFSETQ. This chain's CDR3 is CASSGGDTQYF.

This chain connects TRBV7-8 to TRBJ2-1; TCRdb designates TRBD2, a call that cannot be tested without DNA. Germline CDR1 and CDR2: SGHVS and FQNEAQ. The CDR3 is made up of 16 amino acids. This chain's CDR3 is CASSLAASGSRGEQFF.

This CDR3 is CASSLVVSPGETQYF. The rearrangement joins TRBV12-3 or TRBV12-4 to TRBJ2-5; no DNA is available, so the TRBD1 call from TCRdb remains unchecked. The CDR3 length is 15 residues.

The chain has TRBV6-5 and TRBJ1-1; the TCRdb call, TRBD1, lacks DNA for checking. Germline CDR1 MNHEY, CDR2 SVGAGI. This CDR3 spans 15 amino acids. The CDR3 sequence: CASRYPGGSNTEAFF.

The rearrangement links TRBV7-9 to TRBJ2-7; TCRdb selects TRBD2, and the lack of DNA leaves this call unchecked. Germline lookup yields CDR1 SEHNR and CDR2 FQNEAQ (reference sequence). The CDR3 loop spans 14 amino acids. The CDR3 loop is CASSRGTSGIEQYF.

The V call is TRBV11-2, the J call TRBJ2-4; absent DNA, TCRdb's TRBD1 call cannot be checked. Germline CDR1 and CDR2: SGHAT and FQNNGV. The CDR3 length is 14 residues. This chain's CDR3 is CASTDRVTKNMQYF.

The chain couples TRBV20-1 to TRBJ2-5. CDR1 and CDR2 (germline): DFQATT, SNEGSKA (reference sequence). The CDR3 consists of 13 residues. This CDR3 reads CSARQGSRETQYF.